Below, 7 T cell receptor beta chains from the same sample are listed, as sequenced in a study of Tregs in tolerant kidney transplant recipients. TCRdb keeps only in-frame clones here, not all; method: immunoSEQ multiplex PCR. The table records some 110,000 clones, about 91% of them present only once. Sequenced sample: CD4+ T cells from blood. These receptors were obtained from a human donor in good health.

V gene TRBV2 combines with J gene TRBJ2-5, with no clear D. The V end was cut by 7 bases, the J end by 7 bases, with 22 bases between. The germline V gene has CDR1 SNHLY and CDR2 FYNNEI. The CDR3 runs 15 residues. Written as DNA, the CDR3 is TGTGCCAGCACTGCGCTGACTGGCTATGACGGGACCCAGTACTTC. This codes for CASTALTGYDGTQYF.

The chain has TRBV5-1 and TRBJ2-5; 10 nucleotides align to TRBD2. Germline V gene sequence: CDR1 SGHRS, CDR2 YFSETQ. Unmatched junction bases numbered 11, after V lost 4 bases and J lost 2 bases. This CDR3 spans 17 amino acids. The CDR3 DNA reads TGCGCCAGCAGCGAGTCTAGCGGGGGAGACAAACAAGAGACCCAGTACTTC. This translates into CASSESSGGDKQETQYF.

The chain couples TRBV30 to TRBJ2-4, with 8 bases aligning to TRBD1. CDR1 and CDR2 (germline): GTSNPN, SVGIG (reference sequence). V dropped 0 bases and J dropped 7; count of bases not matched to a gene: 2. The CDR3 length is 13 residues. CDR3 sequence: CAWSVYRGNIQYF. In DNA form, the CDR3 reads TGTGCCTGGAGTGTCTACAGGGGGAACATTCAGTACTTC.

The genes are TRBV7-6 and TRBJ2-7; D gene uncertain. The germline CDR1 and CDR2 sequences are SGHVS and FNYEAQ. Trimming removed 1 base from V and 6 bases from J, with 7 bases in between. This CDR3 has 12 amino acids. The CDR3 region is CASSLGPGEQYF. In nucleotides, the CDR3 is TGTGCCAGCAGCTTAGGTCCGGGCGAGCAGTACTTC.

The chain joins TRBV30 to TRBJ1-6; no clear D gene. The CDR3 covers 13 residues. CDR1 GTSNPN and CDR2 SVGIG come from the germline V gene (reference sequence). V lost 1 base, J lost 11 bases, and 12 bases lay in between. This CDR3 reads CAWSGFETTPLHF. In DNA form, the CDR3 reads TGTGCCTGGAGTGGATTCGAAACCACACCCCTCCACTTT. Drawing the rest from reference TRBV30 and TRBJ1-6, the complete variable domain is SQTIHQWPATLVQPVGSPLSLECTVEGTSNPNLYWYRQAAGRGLQLLFYSVGIGQISSEVPQNLSASRPQDRQFILSSKKLLLSDSGFYLCAWSGFETTPLHFGNGTRLTVT.

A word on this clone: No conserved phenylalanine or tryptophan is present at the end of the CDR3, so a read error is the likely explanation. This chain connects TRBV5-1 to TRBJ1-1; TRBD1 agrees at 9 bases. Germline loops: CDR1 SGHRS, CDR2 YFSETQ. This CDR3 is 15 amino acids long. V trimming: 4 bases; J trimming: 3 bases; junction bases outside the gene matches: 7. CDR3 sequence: CASSDVRQGDTEAFL. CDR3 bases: TGCGCCAGCAGCGACGTACGACAGGGGGACACTGAAGCTTTCCTT.

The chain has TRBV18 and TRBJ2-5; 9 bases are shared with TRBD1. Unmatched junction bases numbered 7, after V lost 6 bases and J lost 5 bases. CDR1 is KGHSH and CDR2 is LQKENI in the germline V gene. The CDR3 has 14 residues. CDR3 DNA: TGTGCCAGCTCGGGAACAGGGGGCCGGGAGACCCAGTACTTC. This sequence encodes CASSGTGGRETQYF.